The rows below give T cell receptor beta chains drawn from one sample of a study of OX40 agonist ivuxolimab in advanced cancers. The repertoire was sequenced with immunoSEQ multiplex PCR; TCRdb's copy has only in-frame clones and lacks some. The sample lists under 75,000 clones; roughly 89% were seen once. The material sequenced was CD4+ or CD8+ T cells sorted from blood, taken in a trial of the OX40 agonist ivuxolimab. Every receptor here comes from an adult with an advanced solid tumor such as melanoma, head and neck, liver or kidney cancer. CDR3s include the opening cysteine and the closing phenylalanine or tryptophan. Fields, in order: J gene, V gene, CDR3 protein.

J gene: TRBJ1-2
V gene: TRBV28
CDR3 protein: CASSERTAVYTF

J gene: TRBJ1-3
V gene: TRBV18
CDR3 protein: CASSPPGTARNTIYF

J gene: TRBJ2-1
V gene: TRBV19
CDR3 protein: CASSLYGTSGPYNEQFF

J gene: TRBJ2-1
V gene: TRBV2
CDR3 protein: CASSELTSGRGNEQFF

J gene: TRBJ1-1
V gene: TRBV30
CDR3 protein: CAWRNGGGTEAFF

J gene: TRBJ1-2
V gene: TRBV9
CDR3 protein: CASSVGQGYNGYTF

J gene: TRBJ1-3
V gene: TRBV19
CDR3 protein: CASSITPGSGNTIYF

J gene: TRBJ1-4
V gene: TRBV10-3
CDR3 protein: CATQDRPNEKLFF

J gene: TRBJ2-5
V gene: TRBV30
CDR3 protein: CAWTVGSRETQYF

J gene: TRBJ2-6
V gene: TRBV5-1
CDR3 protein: CASSLTGGGANVLTF

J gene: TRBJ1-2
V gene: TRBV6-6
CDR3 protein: CASSYANYGYTF

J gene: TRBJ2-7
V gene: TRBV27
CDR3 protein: CARGVWLAGGFTYEQYF

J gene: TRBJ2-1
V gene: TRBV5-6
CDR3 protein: CASRMTGYNEQFF

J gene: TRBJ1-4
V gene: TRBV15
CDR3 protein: CATSTMVAGLRGRTNEKLFF

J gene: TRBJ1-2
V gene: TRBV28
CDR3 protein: CASSKDYGYTF

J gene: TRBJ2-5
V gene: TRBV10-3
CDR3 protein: CAISPTGISETQYF

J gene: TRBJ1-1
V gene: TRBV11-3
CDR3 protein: CASSRLGANTEAFF

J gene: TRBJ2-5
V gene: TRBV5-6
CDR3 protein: CASSLLGGETQYF